These 12 T cell receptor beta chains were all obtained from the same sample, sequenced in a study of shared clonotypes between healthy human individuals. Profiled with immunoSEQ multiplex PCR; TCRdb holds only in-frame clones, not every one. The repertoire includes over 1.5 million clones, nearly 99% of them detected once, and around 0.47% sits in the top ten. The specimen was naive CD4+ T cells sorted from blood. Subset denoted: CD45RA+ positively selected. These receptors all stem from a man aged 25 to 40 in good health.

With respect to this clone: Other DNA sequences in this sample translate to the same CDR3. The chain joins TRBV5-1 to TRBJ2-1, with a weak D call TRBD1 (6 bases). The CDR3 has 14 residues. Germline V CDR1 and CDR2: SGHRS, YFSETQ. Trimming took 3 bases from V and 1 from J, leaving 8 bases between them. The CDR3 here is CASSSGVSYNEQFF. The CDR3 coding sequence is TGCGCCAGCAGCTCAGGGGTGTCCTACAATGAGCAGTTCTTC.

The chain couples TRBV6-6 to TRBJ1-1; D gene uncertain. Germline V gene data show CDR1 as MNHNY and CDR2 as SVGAGI (reference sequence). Trimming pared 2 bases from V and 3 bases from J, leaving 13 bases between. This CDR3 is built from 15 residues. CDR3: CASSYEGVRDTEAFF. CDR3 DNA sequence: TGTGCCAGCAGTTACGAGGGTGTTCGGGACACTGAAGCTTTCTTT.

The rearrangement joins TRBV5-4 to TRBJ2-7; no clear D gene. The CDR3 is 15 residues long. The germline gives CDR1 SGHNT, CDR2 YYREEE (reference sequence). Trimming stripped 4 bases from V and 1 base from J, with 15 bases between. The CDR3 sequence is CASSLRTDSSYEQYF. CDR3 DNA: TGTGCCAGCAGCCTGCGGACGGATTCATCCTACGAGCAGTACTTC.

On this clone: Other DNA sequences in this specimen translate into the identical CDR3. This chain uses TRBV2 with TRBJ2-7; possible D gene TRBD1, 5 bases. The V and J ends lost 0 bases and 6 bases respectively, with 9 bases between them. CDR1 SNHLY and CDR2 FYNNEI come from the germline V gene. The CDR3 consists of 13 residues. CDR3 bases: TGTGCCAGCAGTGAAGCTAGGGGTGGCGAGCAGTACTTC. Amino acid sequence: CASSEARGGEQYF.

The chain links TRBV27 to TRBJ2-2; D remains ambiguous. The CDR3 has 14 amino acids. Germline-derived CDR1 and CDR2 are MNHEY and SMNVEV (reference sequence). V lost 10 bases and J 0 bases, leaving 12 bases between the germline ends. CDR3 sequence: CATKRVANTGELFF. The CDR3 DNA sequence: TGTGCCACCAAGAGAGTGGCGAACACCGGGGAGCTGTTTTTT.

With respect to this clone: This CDR3 is also generated by other DNA sequences in the sample. The chain has TRBV5-4 and TRBJ1-1; 8 bases fit TRBD1. The CDR3 is 14 amino acids. With 2 bases clipped from V and 5 bases from J, the junction kept 5 bases outside the gene matches. The germline V gene encodes CDR1 SGHNT and CDR2 YYREEE (reference sequence). CDR3 residues: CASSLRTGRTEAFF. The CDR3 DNA reads as TGTGCCAGCAGCTTACGGACAGGGCGGACTGAAGCTTTCTTT.

The CDR3 DNA follows: TGTGCCAGCAGTGAAACCCAGGGAGACTATGGCTACACCTTC. Its protein is CASSETQGDYGYTF. The genes are TRBV2 and TRBJ1-2; possible D gene TRBD1, 5 bases. The germline gives CDR1 SNHLY, CDR2 FYNNEI. Trimming removed 2 bases from V and 3 bases from J, with 10 bases in between. CDR3 length equals 14 residues. Full variable domain (outside the CDR3, taken from reference TRBV2 and TRBJ1-2): EPEVTQTPSHQVTQMGQEVILRCVPISNHLYFYWYRQILGQKVEFLVSFYNNEISEKSEIFDDQFSVERPDGSNFTLKIRSTKLEDSAMYFCASSETQGDYGYTFGSGTRLTVV.

The rearrangement uses TRBV5-1 and TRBJ2-1; D is unclear. Trimming removed 3 bases at V and 6 bases at J, with 10 bases between. This CDR3 region has 13 residues. Germline V gene sequence: CDR1 SGHRS, CDR2 YFSETQ. CDR3 nucleotide sequence: TGCGCCAGCAGCTCCCAACCTAGCAATGAGCAGTTCTTC. Protein: CASSSQPSNEQFF.

The V gene is TRBV27, the J gene TRBJ2-7; maybe TRBD2 (6 bases). V was pared by 6 bases and J by 0 bases, with 24 bases between. Germline V gene sequence: CDR1 MNHEY, CDR2 SMNVEV (reference sequence). CDR3 length equals 18 residues. The CDR3 loop reads CASSKRRTGTASSYEQYF. The CDR3 region has the DNA TGTGCCAGCAGCAAACGCAGAACGGGGACTGCTAGCTCCTACGAGCAGTACTTC.

J is TRBJ2-6 and V is TRBV11-3; the D is unclear. The CDR3 consists of 14 residues. Per the germline V gene, CDR1 is SGHNT and CDR2 is YENEEA. V was clipped by 2 bases and J by 4 bases, with 6 bases between them. CDR3: CASSLSAGANVLTF. The CDR3 DNA sequence: TGTGCCAGCAGCTTATCGGCAGGGGCCAACGTCCTGACTTTC.

The chain has TRBV18 and TRBJ2-3; 8 bases are shared with TRBD1. This CDR3 is built from 15 residues. Trimming removed 5 bases from V and 1 base from J; junction bases left unmatched: 5. Germline V CDR1 and CDR2: KGHSH, LQKENI. This CDR3 is CASSWPGQGTDTQYF. CDR3 DNA: TGTGCCAGCTCATGGCCGGGACAGGGCACAGATACGCAGTATTTT.

The chain recombines TRBV7-2 with TRBJ2-5, with D possibly matching TRBD1 (5 bases). The CDR3 covers 15 residues. Germline CDR1 is SGHTA and CDR2 is FQGNSA. Trimming pared 1 base from V and 4 bases from J, leaving 13 bases between. The CDR3 DNA follows: TGTGCCAGCAGCTTAGGTCAGGGCGTAGGAGAGACCCAGTACTTC. Amino acid sequence: CASSLGQGVGETQYF.